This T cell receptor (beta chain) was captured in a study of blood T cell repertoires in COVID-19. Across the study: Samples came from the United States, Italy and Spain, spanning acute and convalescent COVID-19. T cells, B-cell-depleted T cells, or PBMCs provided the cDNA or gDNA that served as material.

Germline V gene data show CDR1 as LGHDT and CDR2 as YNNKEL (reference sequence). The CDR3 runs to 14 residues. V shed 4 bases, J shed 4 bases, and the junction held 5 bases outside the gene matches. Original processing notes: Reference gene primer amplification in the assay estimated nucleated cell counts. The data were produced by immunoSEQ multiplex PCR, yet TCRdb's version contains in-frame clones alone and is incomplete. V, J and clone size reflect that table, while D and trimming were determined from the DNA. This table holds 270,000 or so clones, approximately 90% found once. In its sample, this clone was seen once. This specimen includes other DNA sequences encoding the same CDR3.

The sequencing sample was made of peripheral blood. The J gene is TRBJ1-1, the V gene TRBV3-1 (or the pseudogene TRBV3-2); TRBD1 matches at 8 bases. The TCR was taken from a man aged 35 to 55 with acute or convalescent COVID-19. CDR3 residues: CASSPRTGSTEAFF. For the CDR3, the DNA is TGTGCCAGCAGCCCCCGGACAGGGAGCACTGAAGCTTTCTTT.